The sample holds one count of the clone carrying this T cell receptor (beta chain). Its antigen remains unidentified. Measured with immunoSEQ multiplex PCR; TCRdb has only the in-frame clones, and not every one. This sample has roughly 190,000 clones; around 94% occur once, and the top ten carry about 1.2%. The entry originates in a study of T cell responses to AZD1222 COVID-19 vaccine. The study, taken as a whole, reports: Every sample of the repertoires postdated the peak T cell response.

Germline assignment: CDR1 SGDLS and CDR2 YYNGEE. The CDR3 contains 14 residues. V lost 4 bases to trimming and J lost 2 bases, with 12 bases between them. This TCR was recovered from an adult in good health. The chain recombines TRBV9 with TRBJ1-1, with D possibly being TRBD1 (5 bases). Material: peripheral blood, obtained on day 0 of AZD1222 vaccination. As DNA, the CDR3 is TGTGCCAGCAGCCCGAGCGGGGGAAACACTGAAGCTTTCTTT. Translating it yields CASSPSGGNTEAFF.